This T cell receptor (beta chain) was recorded in a study of blood T cell repertoires in COVID-19. The assay was immunoSEQ multiplex PCR, and TCRdb's table has in-frame clones only and misses some. This table has 150,000 to 200,000 clones, about 83% appearing once. This clone was observed a single time. CDR1 and CDR2 from the germline V gene are KGHDR and SFDVKD. This CDR3 is 14 amino acids long. V shed 4 bases and J 8 bases; nucleotides not matched to a gene: 7. The TCR originated in a woman between 18 and 30 years old who had recovered from COVID-19. Sequencing was performed on peripheral blood. This rearrangement joins TRBV24-1 to TRBJ1-2; 9 bases match TRBD1. CDR3 loop: CATSDAGTGNGYTF. The CDR3 DNA sequence: TGTGCCACCAGTGACGCCGGGACAGGGAACGGCTACACCTTC.